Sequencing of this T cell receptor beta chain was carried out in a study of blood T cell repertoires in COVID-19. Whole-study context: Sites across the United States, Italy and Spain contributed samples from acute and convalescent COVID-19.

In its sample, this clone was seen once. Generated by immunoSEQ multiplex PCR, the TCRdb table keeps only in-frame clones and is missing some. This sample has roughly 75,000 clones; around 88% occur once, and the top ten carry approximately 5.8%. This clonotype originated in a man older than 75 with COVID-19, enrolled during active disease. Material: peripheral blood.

CDR3 amino acids: CASSALGQGGQETQYF. In DNA, the CDR3 is TGCGCCAGCAGCGCCCTCGGACAGGGAGGACAGGAGACCCAGTACTTC. J is TRBJ2-5 and V is TRBV5-1, with 8 bases matching TRBD1. Germline lookup yields CDR1 SGHRS and CDR2 YFSETQ. The J segment lost 5 bases and the V segment lost 4 bases, leaving 13 bases of the junction unmatched. CDR3 length equals 16 residues.